The 6 T cell receptor beta chains presented below share a single source sample, sequenced in a study of human T cells and chemical hapten exposure. Treatment noted: therapeutic diphenylcyclopropenone sensitization with weekly scalp DPC. During construction of the library, unique molecular identifiers were attached to individual cDNA molecules for quantitative, reproducible TCR counting. Using its own MiXCR run on the reads, TCRdb lists one record per CDR3 protein. Among over 4,000 distinct CDR3 sequences listed, about 50% were seen once. The starting material was whole blood, obtained before DPC sensitization or 2, 6, or about 24 weeks after (not recorded which). Receptors were obtained from an adult with alopecia areata. Some clones in this sample may be carry-over from other donors' samples. This table probably holds off-target reads from a library built for another chain.

This clonotype has only a few counts. The gene calls are TRBV6-4 and TRBJ2-4; D is uncertain. The CDR3 extends over 16 amino acids. Germline V gene lookup returns CDR1 MRHNA and CDR2 SNTAGT. With 4 bases removed from V and 0 bases from J, the gap between germline ends came to 13 bases. Here the CDR3 DNA reads TGTGCCAGCAGTGTGTCCTATGACAAAGCCAAAAACATTCAGTACTTC. Translation gives CASSVSYDKAKNIQYF.

The chain is built from TRBV7-2 and TRBJ2-3; D gene ambiguous. This CDR3 has 15 amino acids. Germline values: CDR1 SGHTA, CDR2 FQGNSA. The germline V and J ends were trimmed by 3 bases and 0 bases, with 10 bases remaining between them. CDR3 amino acids: CASSLSVTSTDTQYF. The CDR3 DNA follows: TGTGCCAGCAGCTTGTCCGTAACTAGCACAGATACGCAGTATTTT.

This chain links TRBV15 with TRBJ2-3; unclear D gene. There are 14 residues in the CDR3. Germline V gene sequence: CDR1 LNHNV, CDR2 YYDKDF (reference sequence). V dropped 0 bases and J dropped 6 bases, with 10 bases sitting between them. In nucleotides, the CDR3 is TGTGCCACCAGCAGAGATCTAGGGTTTGATACGCAGTATTTT. Its protein product is CATSRDLGFDTQYF.

The CDR3 here is CSLGGDTQYF. CDR3 DNA sequence: TGCAGCCTGGGGGGAGATACGCAGTATTTT. The chain couples TRBV29-1 to TRBJ2-3, with a tentative D call TRBD2 (6 bases). V gave up 8 bases and J gave up 5 bases, with 8 bases separating them. This CDR3 spans 10 amino acids. CDR1 is SQVTM and CDR2 is ANQGSEA in the germline V gene.

The table lists this clonotype with a few counts. J is TRBJ2-1 and V is TRBV2; possibly TRBD2 for D (5 bases). The CDR3 extends over 14 amino acids. Trimming took off 9 bases at V and 6 bases at J, with 18 bases between the two ends. In germline, CDR1 is SNHLY, CDR2 FYNNEI. The CDR3 DNA follows: TGTGCCAGAACCCGAGGGATGGCAGGCAATGAGCAGTTCTTC. Its translation: CARTRGMAGNEQFF.

The gene calls are TRBV9 and TRBJ1-1; a weak D match, TRBD1 (5 bases). Germline CDR1 SGDLS, CDR2 YYNGEE. Trimming took off 4 bases at V and 3 bases at J, with 16 bases between the two ends. This CDR3 region has 15 residues. CDR3 sequence reads: CASSPGSGYDTEAFF. The CDR3 DNA is TGTGCCAGCAGCCCCGGATCAGGGTACGACACTGAAGCTTTCTTT.